One and the same sample provided the 18 T cell receptor beta chains below, sequenced in a study of blood T cell repertoires in COVID-19. TCRdb keeps only in-frame clones here, not all; method: immunoSEQ multiplex PCR. The sample contains about 190,000 clones, roughly 80% of which appear only once. Material: peripheral blood. The source of these receptors is a man between 60 and 75 years old with active or convalescent COVID-19.

V gene TRBV6-5 combines with J gene TRBJ1-1; no firm D call. The CDR3 runs to 13 residues. Per germline, CDR1 MNHEY and CDR2 SVGAGI. The V and J ends lost 5 bases and 0 bases respectively, with 7 bases between them. CDR3 protein: CASSRRLNTEAFF. The CDR3 DNA follows: TGTGCCAGCAGTCGGCGGCTGAACACTGAAGCTTTCTTT.

The chain employs TRBV5-1 and TRBJ1-5, with 8 bases lining up with TRBD1. Trimming cost V 0 bases and J 7 bases; bases outside gene matches: 3. From germline, CDR1 is SGHRS and CDR2 YFSETQ. The CDR3 has 14 amino acids. The CDR3 sequence is CASSLVQGAQPQHF. CDR3 sequence (DNA): TGCGCCAGCAGCTTGGTGCAGGGGGCACAGCCCCAGCATTTT.

The V and J genes are TRBV19 and TRBJ2-1; 7 bases agree with TRBD1. Germline CDR1 LNHDA, CDR2 SQIVND (reference sequence). J lost 6 bases, V lost 5 bases, and 4 bases had no gene match. The CDR3 is 13 amino acids. CDR3 bases: TGTGCCAGTAGTTCGGGACAGCTCAATGAGCAGTTCTTC. Protein: CASSSGQLNEQFF.

The chain has TRBV7-2 and TRBJ2-1; 10 bases align to TRBD2. Germline CDR1 SGHTA, CDR2 FQGNSA. The CDR3 covers 13 residues. With 6 bases clipped from V and 14 bases from J, the junction kept 10 bases outside the gene matches. CDR3 protein: CASSPPGLARKFF. The CDR3, as DNA: TGTGCCAGCAGTCCTCCGGGACTAGCGAGAAAGTTCTTC.

This CDR3 is CASERDYIYNEQFF. CDR3 coding DNA: TGTGCCAGCGAGAGGGACTACATATACAATGAGCAGTTCTTC. V gene TRBV28 combines with J gene TRBJ2-1; TRBD2 agrees at 7 bases. The CDR3 has 14 amino acids. V lost 8 bases and J lost 4; bases outside the gene matches: 8. Looked up from germline, CDR1 is MDHEN and CDR2 is SYDVKM. Full variable domain (remainder filled in from reference TRBV28 and TRBJ2-1): DVKVTQSSRYLVKRTGEKVFLECVQDMDHENMFWYRQDPGLGLRLIYFSYDVKMKEKGDIPEGYSVSREKKERFSLILESASTNQTSMYLCASERDYIYNEQFFGPGTRLTVL.

This rearrangement joins TRBV7-7 to TRBJ2-1; D is ambiguous. The germline V gene encodes CDR1 SSHAT and CDR2 FNYEAQ (reference sequence). This CDR3 spans 9 amino acids. Trimming pared 8 bases from V and 8 bases from J, leaving 4 bases between. CDR3: CASSDEQFF. The CDR3 DNA follows: TGTGCCAGCTCGGATGAGCAGTTCTTC.

This clone was detected many times. The chain recombines TRBV2 with TRBJ2-2; 7 bases line up with TRBD1. V trimming: 7 bases; J trimming: 0 bases; junction bases outside the gene matches: 8. The germline CDR1 and CDR2 sequences are SNHLY and FYNNEI. CDR3 length: 16 residues. CDR3 amino acids: CASNPTGNPNTGELFF. DNA for the CDR3: TGTGCCAGCAACCCGACAGGGAACCCGAACACCGGGGAGCTGTTTTTT. Full variable domain (rest looked up from reference TRBV2 and TRBJ2-2): EPEVTQTPSHQVTQMGQEVILRCVPISNHLYFYWYRQILGQKVEFLVSFYNNEISEKSEIFDDQFSVERPDGSNFTLKIRSTKLEDSAMYFCASNPTGNPNTGELFFGEGSRLTVL.

The rearrangement links TRBV19 to TRBJ1-2; D perhaps matches TRBD1 (6 bases). This CDR3 spans 14 amino acids. The germline gives CDR1 LNHDA, CDR2 SQIVND (reference sequence). V was pared by 4 bases and J by 2 bases, with 11 bases between. Here the CDR3 DNA reads TGTGCCAGTAGTACGGACAGATACAACTATGGCTACACCTTC. It is translated as CASSTDRYNYGYTF.

This clone was counted a single time. V is TRBV3-1 (or the pseudogene TRBV3-2) and J is TRBJ2-2, with D possibly TRBD2 on 6 matching bases. CDR1 is LGHDT, CDR2 YNNKEL, per germline (reference sequence). Between the trimmed V and J ends, which lost 5 bases and 5 bases, there was a span of 9 bases. This CDR3 has 13 residues. CDR3 loop: CASSAGRTGELFF. For the CDR3, the DNA is TGTGCCAGCAGCGCAGGGAGGACCGGGGAGCTGTTTTTT.

The gene calls are TRBV5-6 and TRBJ2-1, with TRBD2 matching 8 bases. Germline CDR1 and CDR2: SGHDT and YYEEEE. CDR3 length: 12 amino acids. The V and J ends lost 4 bases and 10 bases, in that order; junction bases with no gene match: 4. The CDR3 DNA is TGTGCCAGCAGCAGGACTAGCCGAGAGCAGTTCTTC. It codes for CASSRTSREQFF.

Many counts were recorded for this clone. This chain connects TRBV5-4 to TRBJ1-2, with 10 nucleotides matching TRBD1. The CDR3 runs to 14 residues. V shed 4 bases and J 4 bases; nucleotides not matched to a gene: 4. In germline, CDR1 is SGHNT, CDR2 YYREEE (reference sequence). The CDR3 region has the DNA TGTGCCAGCAGCACGGACAGGGGGACCTATGGCTACACCTTC. Its translation: CASSTDRGTYGYTF.

V usage is TRBV28 and J usage is TRBJ2-1, with 9 positions matching TRBD2. The CDR3 runs to 16 residues. The germline V gene has CDR1 MDHEN and CDR2 SYDVKM. The V and J ends lost 10 bases and 3 bases, in that order; junction bases with no gene match: 13. CDR3: CATLDLWREGYNEQFF. DNA of the CDR3: TGTGCCACCTTGGACCTTTGGCGGGAGGGCTACAATGAGCAGTTCTTC.

The chain links TRBV2 to TRBJ1-6; no reliable D call. Trimming pared 1 base from V and 10 bases from J, leaving 8 bases between. In germline, CDR1 is SNHLY, CDR2 FYNNEI. The CDR3 runs 13 residues. CDR3 in amino acids: CASSEDGVSPLHF. Here the CDR3 DNA reads TGTGCCAGCAGTGAAGACGGGGTCTCACCCCTCCACTTT.

As to this clone: Other DNA sequences from this sample encode an identical CDR3 as well. J is TRBJ1-6 and V is TRBV5-1; weak D call: TRBD1 (6 bases). This CDR3 has 12 residues. Germline V gives CDR1 SGHRS, CDR2 YFSETQ. V was clipped by 2 bases and J by 9 bases, with 6 bases between them. The CDR3 region has the DNA TGCGCCAGCAGCTTAGGGGGTTCACCCCTCCACTTT. This translates into CASSLGGSPLHF. Drawing the rest from reference TRBV5-1 and TRBJ1-6, the complete variable domain is KAGVTQTPRYLIKTRGQQVTLSCSPISGHRSVSWYQQTPGQGLQFLFEYFSETQRNKGNFPGRFSGRQFSNSRSEMNVSTLELGDSALYLCASSLGGSPLHFGNGTRLTVT.

The CDR3 sequence: CASSVESGLAVSSYNEQFF. CDR3 nucleotides: TGTGCCAGCAGCGTAGAAAGTGGTCTAGCGGTGAGCTCCTACAATGAGCAGTTCTTC. The chain combines TRBV9 with TRBJ2-1, with TRBD2 identical over 7 bases. Trimming cost V 0 bases and J 0 bases; bases outside gene matches: 12. CDR1 and CDR2 from the germline V gene are SGDLS and YYNGEE. This CDR3 contains 19 residues.

This clone was picked up one time. This chain joins TRBV7-3 and TRBJ2-1; 12 nucleotides line up with TRBD2. CDR3 length: 18 amino acids. With 5 bases clipped from V and 5 bases from J, the junction kept 13 bases outside the gene matches. Germline V CDR1 and CDR2: SGHTA, FQGTGA. The CDR3: CASSPVSLAGGGDNEQFF. For the CDR3, the DNA is TGTGCCAGCAGCCCTGTCTCCCTAGCGGGAGGGGGGGACAATGAGCAGTTCTTC.

The chain joins TRBV29-1 to TRBJ2-7; D is possibly TRBD2 (6 bases). V was pared by 8 bases and J by 2 bases, with 13 bases between. Germline CDR1 SQVTM, CDR2 ANQGSEA. The CDR3 is 12 amino acids. CDR3 DNA: TGCAGCATAAAACTAGCTACCTACGAGCAGTACTTC. It is translated as CSIKLATYEQYF.

This clone was seen a handful of times. The J gene is TRBJ1-2, the V gene TRBV18; TRBD1 aligns across 8 bases. Trimming at V came to 5 bases and at J to 8 bases, leaving 10 bases not matched to a gene. The germline V gene encodes CDR1 KGHSH and CDR2 LQKENI. The CDR3 covers 14 residues. The CDR3 sequence: CASSSDRDGGGYTF. The CDR3 DNA follows: TGTGCCAGCTCATCGGACAGGGATGGTGGAGGCTACACCTTC.